This is a list of T cell receptor beta chains from one sample in a study of PD-1 blockade in classical Hodgkin lymphoma. Repertoires were generated with immunoSEQ multiplex PCR, while TCRdb's copy carries only in-frame clones and drops some. Of 32,000 or so clones listed, 85% to 90% were seen once; the top ten hold approximately 0.45%. The sample was CD4+ T cells from blood, taken before the fourth cycle of nivolumab. The receptors shown here come from a human donor with classical Hodgkin lymphoma. The CDR3 runs from the conserved cysteine through the conserved F or W. Fields, in order: J gene, V gene, D gene, clone size, CDR3 protein, CDR3 DNA. The D gene is left open where the match is weak. Only part of the rows carry a size: once, few, many, or a class if the clone is expanded.

J gene: TRBJ1-4
V gene: TRBV18
D gene: TRBD1
clone size: .
CDR3 protein: CASSRQGTNEKLFF
CDR3 DNA: TGTGCCAGCTCACGACAGGGAACTAATGAAAAACTGTTTTTT

J gene: TRBJ2-1
V gene: TRBV13
D gene: TRBD2
clone size: .
CDR3 protein: CVSSLYQREGTSYNEQFF
CDR3 DNA: TGTGTCAGCAGCTTATACCAGCGGGAGGGTACATCCTACAATGAGCAGTTCTTC

J gene: TRBJ1-3
V gene: TRBV19
D gene: .
clone size: .
CDR3 protein: CASSQTKVSGNTIYF
CDR3 DNA: TGTGCCAGTAGCCAAACAAAAGTCTCTGGAAACACCATATATTTT

J gene: TRBJ2-3
V gene: TRBV5-1
D gene: TRBD1
clone size: .
CDR3 protein: CASGTGPQDRDTQYF
CDR3 DNA: TGCGCCAGCGGGACAGGCCCCCAGGATAGAGATACGCAGTATTTT

J gene: TRBJ1-5
V gene: TRBV28
D gene: .
clone size: .
CDR3 protein: CASNPGGGSGNQPQHF
CDR3 DNA: TGTGCCAGCAACCCCGGTGGGGGATCGGGCAATCAGCCCCAGCATTTT

J gene: TRBJ1-1
V gene: TRBV2
D gene: .
clone size: .
CDR3 protein: CASRAWENTEAFF
CDR3 DNA: TGTGCCAGCAGGGCGTGGGAGAACACTGAAGCTTTCTTT

J gene: TRBJ2-3
V gene: TRBV2
D gene: .
clone size: .
CDR3 protein: CASHRGFREKGTDTQYF
CDR3 DNA: TGTGCCAGTCACAGGGGATTCCGGGAGAAGGGCACAGATACGCAGTATTTT

J gene: TRBJ2-7
V gene: TRBV4-2
D gene: .
clone size: .
CDR3 protein: CASSQDGGFTSYEQYF
CDR3 DNA: TGTGCCAGCAGCCAAGACGGGGGCTTTACCTCCTACGAGCAGTACTTC

J gene: TRBJ1-6
V gene: TRBV10-1
D gene: .
clone size: .
CDR3 protein: CASSEGGPHIRALHF
CDR3 DNA: TGCGCCAGCAGTGAAGGGGGGCCGCATATTCGGGCCCTCCACTTT

J gene: TRBJ1-2
V gene: TRBV19
D gene: .
clone size: few
CDR3 protein: CASTKSGTNYGYTF
CDR3 DNA: TGTGCCAGTACCAAATCAGGCACTAACTATGGCTACACCTTC

J gene: TRBJ2-1
V gene: TRBV5-4
D gene: .
clone size: once
CDR3 protein: CASSLAERGHGGQFF
CDR3 DNA: TGTGCCAGCAGCTTGGCGGAGCGGGGACATGGCGGGCAGTTCTTC

J gene: TRBJ2-1
V gene: TRBV7-6
D gene: TRBD2
clone size: .
CDR3 protein: CASSPLAGGVNEQFF
CDR3 DNA: TGTGCCAGCAGCCCCCTAGCGGGAGGGGTGAATGAGCAGTTCTTC

J gene: TRBJ2-1
V gene: TRBV6-5
D gene: TRBD2
clone size: .
CDR3 protein: CASSYSSGGTNEQFF
CDR3 DNA: TGTGCCAGCAGTTACTCGTCGGGGGGGACCAATGAGCAGTTCTTC

J gene: TRBJ2-3
V gene: TRBV5-5
D gene: TRBD1
clone size: .
CDR3 protein: CASSFQGGPSTDTQYF
CDR3 DNA: TGTGCCAGCAGCTTTCAAGGGGGCCCAAGCACAGATACGCAGTATTTT

J gene: TRBJ1-1
V gene: TRBV2
D gene: TRBD1
clone size: .
CDR3 protein: CASSGDGTGGASAFF
CDR3 DNA: TGTGCCAGCAGTGGAGACGGGACAGGGGGCGCGTCCGCTTTCTTT

J gene: TRBJ1-2
V gene: TRBV20-1
D gene: TRBD1
clone size: .
CDR3 protein: CSAMGTGEGTF
CDR3 DNA: TGCAGTGCTATGGGGACAGGGGAGGGCACCTTC

J gene: TRBJ2-1
V gene: TRBV2
D gene: TRBD2
clone size: .
CDR3 protein: CASSLASGYGLAGLNEQFF
CDR3 DNA: TGTGCCAGCAGTTTGGCCTCAGGCTACGGACTAGCGGGACTTAATGAGCAGTTCTTC

J gene: TRBJ2-1
V gene: TRBV28
D gene: .
clone size: .
CDR3 protein: CASYQLGGEQFF
CDR3 DNA: TGTGCCAGCTACCAGCTAGGTGGTGAGCAGTTCTTC

J gene: TRBJ1-6
V gene: TRBV2
D gene: .
clone size: .
CDR3 protein: CASTGQGRSSYNSPLHF
CDR3 DNA: TGTGCCAGCACCGGCCAGGGGAGGAGCTCCTATAATTCACCCCTCCACTTT

J gene: TRBJ2-7
V gene: TRBV15
D gene: .
clone size: .
CDR3 protein: CATSRSGGYEQYF
CDR3 DNA: TGTGCCACCAGCAGGTCCGGTGGCTACGAGCAGTACTTC

J gene: TRBJ2-3
V gene: TRBV4-2
D gene: .
clone size: .
CDR3 protein: CASPQPYTDTQYF
CDR3 DNA: TGTGCCAGCCCTCAGCCCTACACAGATACGCAGTATTTT

J gene: TRBJ2-3
V gene: TRBV4-1
D gene: TRBD1
clone size: .
CDR3 protein: CASSRDRYTDTQYF
CDR3 DNA: TGCGCCAGCAGCCGGGACAGATACACAGATACGCAGTATTTT

J gene: TRBJ1-1
V gene: TRBV11-2
D gene: .
clone size: .
CDR3 protein: CASSLGRGSEAFF
CDR3 DNA: TGTGCCAGCAGCTTAGGTAGGGGGTCTGAAGCTTTCTTT